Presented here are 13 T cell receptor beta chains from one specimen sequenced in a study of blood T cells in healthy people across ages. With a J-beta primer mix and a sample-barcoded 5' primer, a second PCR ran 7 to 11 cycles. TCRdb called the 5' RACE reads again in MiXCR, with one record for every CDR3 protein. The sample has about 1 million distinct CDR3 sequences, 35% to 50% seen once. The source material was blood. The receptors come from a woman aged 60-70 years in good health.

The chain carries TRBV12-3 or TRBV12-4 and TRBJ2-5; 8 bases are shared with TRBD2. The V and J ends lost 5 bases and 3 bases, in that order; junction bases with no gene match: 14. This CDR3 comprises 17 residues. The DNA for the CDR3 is TGTGCCAGCAGTCCCCGATTGCGGCGGGGGGCGGAAGAGACCCAGTACTTC. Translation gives CASSPRLRRGAEETQYF.

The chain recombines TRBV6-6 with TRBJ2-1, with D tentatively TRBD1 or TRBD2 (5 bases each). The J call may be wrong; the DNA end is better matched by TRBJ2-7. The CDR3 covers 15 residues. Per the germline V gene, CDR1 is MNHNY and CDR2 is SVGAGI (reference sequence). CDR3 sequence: CASSREGSSYNEQYF. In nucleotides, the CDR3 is TGTGCCAGCAGCCGCGAGGGGAGCTCCTACAATGAGCAGTACTTC.

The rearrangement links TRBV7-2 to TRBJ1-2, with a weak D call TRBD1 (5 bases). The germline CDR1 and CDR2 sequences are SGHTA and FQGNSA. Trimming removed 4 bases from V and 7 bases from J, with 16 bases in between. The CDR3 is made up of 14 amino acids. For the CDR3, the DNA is TGTGCCAGCAGCTCGCGGGGGTCAGGTGGTGGCTACACCTTC. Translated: CASSSRGSGGGYTF.

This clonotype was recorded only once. The CDR3: CASSPTWDRVSEAFF. The CDR3 coding sequence is TGTGCCAGCAGCCCAACATGGGACAGGGTTTCTGAAGCTTTCTTT. The rearrangement links TRBV6-6 to TRBJ1-1; 9 nucleotides agree with TRBD1. This CDR3 region has 15 residues. Germline CDR1 is MNHNY and CDR2 is SVGAGI (reference sequence). V lost 6 bases to trimming and J lost 6 bases; unmatched junction nucleotides: 11.

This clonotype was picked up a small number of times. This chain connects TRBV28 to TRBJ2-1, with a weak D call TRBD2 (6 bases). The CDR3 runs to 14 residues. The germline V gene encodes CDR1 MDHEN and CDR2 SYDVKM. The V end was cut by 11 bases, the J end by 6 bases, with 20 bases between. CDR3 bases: TGTGCCGGGTCCCGGAGGGCCTATGGCAATGAGCAGTTCTTC. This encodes CAGSRRAYGNEQFF.

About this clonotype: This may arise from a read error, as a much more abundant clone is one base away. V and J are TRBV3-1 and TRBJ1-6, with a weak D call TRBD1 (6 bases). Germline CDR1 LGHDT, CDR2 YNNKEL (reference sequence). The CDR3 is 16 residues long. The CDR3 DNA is TGTGCCGGCAGCCGGAACGGGCCTCGGGGGCATTCACCCCTCCACTTT. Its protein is CAGSRNGPRGHSPLHF.

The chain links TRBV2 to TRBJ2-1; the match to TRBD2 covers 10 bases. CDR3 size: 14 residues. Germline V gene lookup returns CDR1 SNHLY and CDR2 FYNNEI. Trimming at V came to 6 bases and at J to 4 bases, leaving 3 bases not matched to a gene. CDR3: CASREREGYNEQFF. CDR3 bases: TGTGCCAGCAGGGAGCGGGAGGGATACAATGAGCAGTTCTTC.

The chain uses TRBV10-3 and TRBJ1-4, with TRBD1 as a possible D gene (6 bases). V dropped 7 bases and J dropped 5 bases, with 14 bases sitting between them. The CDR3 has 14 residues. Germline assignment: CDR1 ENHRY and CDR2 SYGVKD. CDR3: CAITEDRTNEKLFF. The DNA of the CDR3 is TGTGCCATCACCGAGGACAGAACGAATGAAAAACTGTTTTTT.

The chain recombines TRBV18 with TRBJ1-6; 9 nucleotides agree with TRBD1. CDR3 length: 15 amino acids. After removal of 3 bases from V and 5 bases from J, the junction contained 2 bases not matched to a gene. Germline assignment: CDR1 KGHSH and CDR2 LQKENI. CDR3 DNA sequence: TGTGCCAGCTCACCTAGACAGGGGGATAATTCACCCCTCCACTTT. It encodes CASSPRQGDNSPLHF.

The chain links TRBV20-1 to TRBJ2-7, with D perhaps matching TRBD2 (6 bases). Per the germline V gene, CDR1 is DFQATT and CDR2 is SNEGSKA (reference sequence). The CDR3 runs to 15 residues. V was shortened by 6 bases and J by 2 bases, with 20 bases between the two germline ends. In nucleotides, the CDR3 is TGCAGTGCACCCGCTAGCGCGGGTTGGGCCTACGAGCAGTACTTC. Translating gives CSAPASAGWAYEQYF.

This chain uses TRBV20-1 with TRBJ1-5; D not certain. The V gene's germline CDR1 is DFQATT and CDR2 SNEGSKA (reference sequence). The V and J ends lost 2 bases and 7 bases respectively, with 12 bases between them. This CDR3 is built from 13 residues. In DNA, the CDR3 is TGCAGTGCTAGACGAGGTGGAGGGCAGCCCCAGCATTTT. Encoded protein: CSARRGGGQPQHF.

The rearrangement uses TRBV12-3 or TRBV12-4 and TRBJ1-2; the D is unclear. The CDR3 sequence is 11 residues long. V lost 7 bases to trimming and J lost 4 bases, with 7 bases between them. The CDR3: CASMGLYGYTF. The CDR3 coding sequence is TGTGCCAGCATGGGCCTCTATGGCTACACCTTC.

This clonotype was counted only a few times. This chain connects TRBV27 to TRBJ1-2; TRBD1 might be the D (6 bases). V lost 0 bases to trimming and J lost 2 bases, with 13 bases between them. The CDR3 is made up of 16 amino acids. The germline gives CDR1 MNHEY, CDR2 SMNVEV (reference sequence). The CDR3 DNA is TGTGCCAGCAGTTTATCAGCTTCGGGGGCCAACTATGGCTACACCTTC. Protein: CASSLSASGANYGYTF.